These 5 T cell receptor beta chains were all obtained from the same sample, sequenced in a study of spatial heterogeneity in lung cancer. TCRdb independently ran MiXCR on the 5' RACE reads; one entry per CDR3 protein. In the table there are tens of thousands of distinct CDR3 sequences, under 6.5% of which are singletons. The time point is: sample taken at primary tumor resection. Researchers sequenced whole RNA taken from tumor, nontumor lung or frozen PBMC without sorting. The material sequenced was PBMCs, taken at surgery. The receptor source for this set is a male donor with early-stage non-small cell lung cancer.

The sample holds a few counts of this clonotype. The chain links TRBV28 to TRBJ2-2; TRBD1 might be the D (5 bases). CDR3 size: 17 residues. In germline, CDR1 is MDHEN, CDR2 SYDVKM. The V end lost 2 bases, the J end lost 5 bases, and 18 bases lay between the germline ends. The DNA for the CDR3 is TGTGCCAGCAGTTTACCCGGCAGGGCCGTTAGAACCGGGGAGCTGTTTTTT. Translating it yields CASSLPGRAVRTGELFF.

This clonotype came up many times. The chain carries TRBV20-1 and TRBJ2-1; D gene uncertain. Germline V lookup: CDR1 DFQATT, CDR2 SNEGSKA (reference sequence). This CDR3 is built from 15 residues. Deletions cut 1 base from V and 4 bases from J, with 14 bases between. CDR3 residues: CSARGGKGRYNEQFF. CDR3 sequence (DNA): TGCAGTGCTAGAGGGGGAAAAGGGCGTTACAATGAGCAGTTCTTC.

This clonotype came up many times. The chain couples TRBV29-1 to TRBJ1-4; unclear D gene. The CDR3 has 16 residues. The V gene's germline CDR1 is SQVTM and CDR2 ANQGSEA. V lost 1 base and J 0 bases, leaving 12 bases between the germline ends. The CDR3 bases are TGCAGCGTTGAAGGGGGTGCGGATGCAACTAATGAAAAACTGTTTTTT. It is translated as CSVEGGADATNEKLFF.

Of note for this clonotype: A much larger clone lies one base from this, so it may be a read error. The CDR3, as DNA: TGTGCCATCAGTGAAACTTGGAGCTCCTACGAGCAGTACTTC. Translation: CAISETWSSYEQYF. The chain recombines TRBV10-3 with TRBJ2-7; no reliable D call. The V and J ends lost 3 bases and 0 bases respectively, with 9 bases between them. The germline gives CDR1 ENHRY, CDR2 SYGVKD. This CDR3 is 14 amino acids long.

This clonotype was detected a few times. V is TRBV15 and J is TRBJ2-5; maybe TRBD2 (7 bases). Trimming pared 1 base from V and 1 base from J, leaving 13 bases between. Germline lookup yields CDR1 LNHNV and CDR2 YYDKDF (reference sequence). The CDR3 length is 16 residues. CDR3 region: CATSRGAGALQETQYF. The CDR3 coding sequence is TGTGCCACCAGCAGAGGGGCGGGGGCCCTCCAAGAGACCCAGTACTTC. The entire variable domain, with the rest obtained from reference TRBV15 and TRBJ2-5, is as follows: DAMVIQNPRYQVTQFGKPVTLSCSQTLNHNVMYWYQQKSSQAPKLLFHYYDKDFNNEADTPDNFQSRRPNTSFCFLDIRSPGLGDTAMYLCATSRGAGALQETQYFGPGTRLLVL.